This T cell receptor beta chain was found in a study of blood T cell repertoires in COVID-19. The protocol was immunoSEQ multiplex PCR, while the TCRdb copy is restricted to in-frame clones and leaves out a portion. In the table there are 200,000 to 250,000 clones, over 80% of which are singletons. The CDR3 contains 12 residues. The germline V gene has CDR1 SQVTM and CDR2 ANQGSEA. Clinical history reported by participants formed the basis on which cohorts were assigned. The chain links TRBV29-1 to TRBJ2-1; 7 nucleotides align to TRBD1. This TCR derives from a man younger than 35 with acute COVID-19. The sample was PBMCs or T cells enriched from blood (not recorded which). CDR3 coding DNA: TGCAGAATCCAGGGGGCCTACAATGAGCAGTTCTTC. It translates to CRIQGAYNEQFF.